Below, one T cell receptor (beta chain) is given with its context. Its antigen is still unknown. Germline-derived CDR1 and CDR2 are KGHSH and LQKENI. V dropped 2 bases and J dropped 6; count of bases not matched to a gene: 4. This CDR3 region has 15 residues. Both 60 Vbeta primers and 13 Jbeta primers went into the PCR. The method was immunoSEQ multiplex PCR; TCRdb's version includes in-frame clones alone and lacks a portion of them. The repertoire holds approximately 130,000 clones, roughly four fifths seen once, with 3.1% in the top ten. The sample belongs to a study of cytomegalovirus exposure and HLA in healthy donors. At the level of the study: HLA-typed donors were the source of tens of millions of unique TCRs held in an early data release. The study's findings and limits: With high specificity and sensitivity, the classifier reportedly diagnosed cytomegalovirus status. Most TCR beta V segments were productive about 90% or about 30% of the time in an earlier analysis. Relative to equally common others, HLA-associated TCR beta chains showed greater clonal expansion in a later analysis.

Sequenced: PBMCs. This receptor was identified in a young man in good health and CMV-seronegative. The chain joins TRBV18 to TRBJ2-2; 9 bases are shared with TRBD1. The DNA of the CDR3 is TGTGCCAGCTCACCAACAGGGGGCGCATCCGGGGAGCTGTTTTTT. Protein product: CASSPTGGASGELFF.